These 5 T cell receptor beta chains were all obtained from the same sample, sequenced in a study of blood T cell repertoires in COVID-19. The repertoire was sequenced with immunoSEQ multiplex PCR; TCRdb's copy has only in-frame clones and lacks some. The repertoire has about 380,000 clones, more than 70% of them found once; the top ten carry 1.3%. Input material: PBMCs or T cells enriched from blood (not recorded which). The receptors come from a man aged 25 to 45 who had recovered from COVID-19.

This chain links TRBV5-1 with TRBJ2-2, with 11 bases identical to TRBD1. V lost 5 bases and J lost 7; bases outside the gene matches: 10. This CDR3 is 16 amino acids long. From germline, CDR1 is SGHRS and CDR2 YFSETQ. The CDR3 DNA is TGCGCCAGCAGTGGGGGAGGACAGGGGGCCGTCGGGGAGCTGTTTTTT. Translation: CASSGGGQGAVGELFF.

Remarks on this clone: The junction differs from germline at one of its ends, possibly a read error. V gene TRBV7-9 combines with J gene TRBJ1-3, with 10 nucleotides matching TRBD1. The CDR3 consists of 11 residues. Germline V CDR1 and CDR2: SEHNR, FQNEAQ (reference sequence). CDR3 protein: CASSEGGTGDF. The CDR3 DNA reads TGTGCCAGCAGCGAAGGTGGGACAGGGGATTTT.

The chain combines TRBV6-5 with TRBJ2-2; 10 positions match TRBD2. The CDR3 sequence is 15 residues long. V shed 2 bases, J shed 7 bases, and the junction held 4 bases outside the gene matches. Germline V gene data show CDR1 as MNHEY and CDR2 as SVGAGI. This CDR3 is CASSYTSGDSGELFF. CDR3 in DNA: TGTGCCAGCAGTTACACTAGCGGGGATAGCGGGGAGCTGTTTTTT.

This chain uses TRBV7-9 with TRBJ2-4; 7 nucleotides agree with TRBD1. Losses at the gene ends were 5 bases for V and 0 bases for J; bases not matched to a gene: 4. The germline V gene has CDR1 SEHNR and CDR2 FQNEAQ (reference sequence). This CDR3 region has 15 residues. Here the CDR3 reads CASSRQGIAKNIQYF. CDR3 sequence (DNA): TGTGCCAGCAGCCGACAGGGAATAGCCAAAAACATTCAGTACTTC.

This chain joins TRBV20-1 and TRBJ1-1; maybe TRBD1 (5 bases). Germline CDR1 is DFQATT and CDR2 is SNEGSKA (reference sequence). Trimming took off 6 bases at V and 7 bases at J, with 9 bases between the two ends. There are 10 residues in the CDR3. CDR3 sequence (DNA): TGCAGTGCGGGGGGGGATGAAGCTTTCTTT. This gives the protein CSAGGDEAFF.